The clone carrying this T cell receptor (beta chain) was detected once. Its antigen remains unidentified. Data came from immunoSEQ multiplex PCR; TCRdb stores just in-frame clones and leaves some out. The table has about 73,000 clones, 85% to 90% seen once; the top ten hold around 9.3%. The data stem from a study of T cell responses to AZD1222 COVID-19 vaccine. Study-level findings and limits: Donors were largely white British and mainly female; clonal diversity was possibly underestimated. Dominant CD4 TCR responses targeted spike regions 160-218 and 743-854.

CDR3 length equals 14 residues. V was cut by 4 bases and J by 5 bases, with 14 bases left in between. The germline V gene has CDR1 LGHDT and CDR2 YNNKEL (reference sequence). This material consisted of peripheral blood, taken 28 days after the second AZD1222 dose. This rearrangement joins TRBV3-1 (or the pseudogene TRBV3-2) to TRBJ1-2; TRBD1 is a possible D gene (6 bases). The TCR sequence derives from an adult who received the AZD1222 COVID-19 vaccine. The CDR3 region is CASSLQQGGYGYTF. The CDR3 DNA reads TGTGCCAGCAGCCTCCAACAGGGTGGGTATGGCTACACCTTC.